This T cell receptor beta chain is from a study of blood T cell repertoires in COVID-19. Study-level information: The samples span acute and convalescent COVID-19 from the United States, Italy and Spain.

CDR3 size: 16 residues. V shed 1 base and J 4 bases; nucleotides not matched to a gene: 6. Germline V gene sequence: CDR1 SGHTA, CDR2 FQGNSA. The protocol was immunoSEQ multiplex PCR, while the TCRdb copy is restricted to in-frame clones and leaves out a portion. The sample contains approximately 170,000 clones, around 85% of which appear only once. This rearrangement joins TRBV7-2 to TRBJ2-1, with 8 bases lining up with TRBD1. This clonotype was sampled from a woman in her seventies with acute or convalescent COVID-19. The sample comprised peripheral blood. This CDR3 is CASSLDRGLGYNEQFF. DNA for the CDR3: TGTGCCAGCAGCTTAGACAGGGGGTTAGGTTACAATGAGCAGTTCTTC.